The T cell receptor (beta chain) under discussion was sequenced for a study of control samples from healthy donors and cancer patients. This table comes from immunoSEQ multiplex PCR, and its TCRdb copy is limited to in-frame clones, with some not included. The table records around 130,000 clones, approximately 87% of them present only once. This CDR3 region has 14 residues. The germline gives CDR1 SGHDN, CDR2 FVKESK. Between the trimmed V and J ends, which lost 0 bases and 4 bases, there was a span of 9 bases. Specimen: blood. This receptor was taken from a man aged 30 to 39 in good health. This sequence joins TRBV14 and TRBJ1-2; D uncertain. The CDR3 sequence: CASSQDERSYGYTF. The CDR3 DNA reads as TGTGCCAGCAGCCAAGATGAAAGAAGCTATGGCTACACCTTC.